The sample holds one count of the clone carrying this T cell receptor (beta chain). This sample is part of a study of blood T cell repertoires in COVID-19. How the authors handled the data: Counts of nucleated cells, estimated from reference gene primer amplification, were obtained. Using immunoSEQ multiplex PCR, the repertoire was profiled, and TCRdb retains in-frame clones only, with some absent. The DNA gave D and trimming, while V, J and clone size come from that table. Of around 300,000 clones detected, about nine tenths appear once; the ten largest clones hold 5.5% to 8%. Germline V lookup: CDR1 LNHDA, CDR2 SQIVND (reference sequence). There are 12 residues in the CDR3. Deletions cut 5 bases from V and 1 base from J, with 5 bases between.

The sequenced material came from peripheral blood. The gene calls are TRBV19 and TRBJ1-1, with D maybe TRBD1 (5 bases). The TCR was taken from a woman aged 50 to 65 with COVID-19, enrolled during active disease. The CDR3 region is CASSGQNTEAFF. CDR3 DNA sequence: TGTGCCAGTAGTGGACAGAACACTGAAGCTTTCTTT.